This is a list of T cell receptor beta chains from one sample in a study of blood T cells in healthy people across ages. From the 5' RACE reads, TCRdb called clonotypes with MiXCR, one entry per CDR3 protein. The repertoire holds 590,000 or so distinct CDR3 sequences, with 25% to 30% as singletons. Sample: blood. The origin of the receptors is a woman older than 75 in good health. CDR3s leave out the opening cysteine and the closing phenylalanine or tryptophan. A D gene is named only where the DNA matches it firmly.

d_call v_call cdr3_aa
TRBD1 TRBV12-3/TRBV12-4 ASSSYRGDTIY
TRBD2 TRBV9 ASSVAEGRRGTSGFTGELF
- TRBV28 ASSLGVYYGYT
- TRBV7-8 ASSRGNAQEKLF
TRBD1 TRBV12-5 ASGSVRGGTGGFPLHGYT
TRBD2 TRBV20-1 SAGRAGGDTQY
TRBD1 TRBV9 ASSARQGGTNTEAF
- TRBV3-1 ASSRGTRPTGELF
TRBD1 TRBV10-3 AIRGQGADTQY
- TRBV3-1 ASSLGMSSTDTQY
- TRBV7-2 ASSYLTPSSYNEQY
TRBD2 TRBV18 ASSPPVLAGSHTDTQY
TRBD1 TRBV6-1 ASSVSDPRGPTGELF
- TRBV10-3 AISGQLGNEQY
- TRBV6-6 ASSFTGSDGYT
TRBD2 TRBV4-2 ASSQVLAGEYEQY
- TRBV7-2 ASSLSDWRRGYGYT
- TRBV6-1 ASTVGLYRTDTQY
- TRBV20-1 SASYSLFTDTQY
TRBD2 TRBV20-1 SPRGSGGVVRY
- TRBV30 AWNSGGPNTEAF
TRBD2 TRBV9 ASSLAGGLDTQY
- TRBV10-3 AIRTGYGYEQY
TRBD2 TRBV20-1 SARTGLADTDTQY
- TRBV19 ATRGVGSEQF
- TRBV18 ASSPVRQVTNTEAF
- TRBV30 AASLKVAYT
TRBD1 TRBV10-2 ASRQGQGAVYGYT
- TRBV7-3 ASSLTGGATDTQY
- TRBV3-1 ASSRLGDTYEQY
TRBD2 TRBV12-3/TRBV12-4 ASSPNSGSLYTQY
TRBD1 TRBV30 AWQPADRGLSNSPLH
TRBD1 TRBV5-1 ASRLTGASGNTIY
TRBD1 TRBV6-5 ASSYGGQGNEQY
- TRBV15 ATSEYKGTGELF
TRBD2 TRBV20-1 SASIRGGRETQY
TRBD2 TRBV28 ASRSRLAGGSTDTQY
TRBD2 TRBV7-8 ASSLSPGTNEQY
TRBD2 TRBV10-3 AISESGLAERYEQY
- TRBV6-5 ASSYWGANTGELF
TRBD2 TRBV6-5 ASSYWEETSAETQY
TRBD1 TRBV5-1 ASSSQGAQTEAF
TRBD2 TRBV24-1 ATSDYGGRTTDTQY
- TRBV5-4 ASSLGGSWSMRYNEQY
- TRBV9 ASSQDGDVGDEQF
- TRBV7-9 ASSRERGAIGNTEAF
- TRBV15 ATSRDLGYEVDSPLH
- TRBV5-1 ASSLSRFSNYGYT
- TRBV9 ASSANTQGNSPLH
- TRBV3-1 ASSRSGTYYEQY
- TRBV7-2 ASTLGWNEQF
- TRBV6-5 ASSYEWKGTGELF
- TRBV6-6 ASNPVKGFGIQY
- TRBV7-2 ASSLEQSRRSYEQY